Below, 21 T cell receptor beta chains from the same sample are listed, as sequenced in a study of monozygotic twins with inflammatory bowel disease (dated by TCRdb to the late 2010s). The protocol used for the library was 5' RACE. TCRdb lists the instrument as Illumina HiSeq 2500. TCRdb reprocessed the reads and provides one entry for every CDR3 protein sequence; no DNA is given. The table kept for this sample lists a few hundred thousand distinct CDR3 sequences. Around 1.5% of the sample is held by the ten biggest clonotypes. The sequenced sample consisted of blood. All receptors come from a human donor with ulcerative colitis or Crohn's disease, or a healthy co-twin of an affected twin (not recorded which).

The rearrangement uses TRBV20-1 and TRBJ1-6; TCRdb returns TRBD1, unconfirmable since there is no DNA. Germline V lookup: CDR1 DFQATT, CDR2 SNEGSKA (reference sequence). CDR3 length equals 13 residues. The chain's CDR3 is CSAKNRGRSPLRF.

The genes are TRBV12-3 or TRBV12-4 and TRBJ1-5; the TCRdb call, TRBD1, lacks DNA for checking. The CDR3 covers 14 residues. CDR3 loop: CASSIEDRSQPQHF.

The chain's CDR3 is CASSLSPPGQAEAFF. V usage is TRBV5-1 and J usage is TRBJ1-1; TCRdb designates TRBD1, a call that cannot be tested without DNA. CDR3 length equals 15 residues. Germline CDR1 reads SGHRS; CDR2 reads YFSETQ.

This rearrangement joins TRBV12-3 or TRBV12-4 to TRBJ1-1; TCRdb reports TRBD1, a call that lacks DNA to check it against. The CDR3 covers 17 residues. The chain's CDR3 is CASSFIVGQASDTEAFF.

The chain is built from TRBV11-2 and TRBJ2-3; TCRdb's D call of TRBD1 is untestable without DNA. CDR1 SGHAT and CDR2 FQNNGV come from the germline V gene. The CDR3 covers 14 residues. This chain's CDR3 is CASSSTHRGSTQYF.

J is TRBJ2-1 and V is TRBV6-5; TCRdb picks TRBD2, but there is no DNA to check that call. Germline V gene sequence: CDR1 MNHEY, CDR2 SVGAGI. The CDR3 covers 15 residues. The chain's CDR3 is CASSYSRLARNEQFF.

Here the CDR3 reads CASSYWTGTRDNSPLHF. The chain combines TRBV6-5 with TRBJ1-6. Germline V gives CDR1 MNHEY, CDR2 SVGAGI. This CDR3 has 17 residues.

J is TRBJ2-1 and V is TRBV5-1; the D call from TCRdb, TRBD2, cannot be confirmed without DNA. The length of the CDR3 is 17 residues. Germline CDR1 reads SGHRS; CDR2 reads YFSETQ. This CDR3 is CASSLAVTLAGLGEQFF.

The chain recombines TRBV5-1 with TRBJ1-1; the TCRdb call, TRBD1, lacks DNA for checking. CDR1 and CDR2 from the germline V gene are SGHRS and YFSETQ. This CDR3 has 16 residues. The CDR3 protein is CASRYGQGAMRTEAFF. Combining the CDR3 with reference TRBV5-1 and TRBJ1-1 gives the whole variable domain KAGVTQTPRYLIKTRGQQVTLSCSPISGHRSVSWYQQTPGQGLQFLFEYFSETQRNKGNFPGRFSGRQFSNSRSEMNVSTLELGDSALYLCASRYGQGAMRTEAFFGQGTRLTVV.

This chain joins TRBV18 and TRBJ1-1. This CDR3 contains 15 residues. From germline, CDR1 is KGHSH and CDR2 LQKENI. This CDR3 is CASSLSAVTNTEAFF. The whole variable domain, remainder taken from reference TRBV18 and TRBJ1-1, is NAGVMQNPRHLVRRRGQEARLRCSPMKGHSHVYWYRQLPEEGLKFMVYLQKENIIDESGMPKERFSAEFPKEGPSILRIQQVVRGDSAAYFCASSLSAVTNTEAFFGQGTRLTVV.

This chain links TRBV5-1 with TRBJ2-2. Germline CDR1 and CDR2: SGHRS and YFSETQ. There are 13 residues in the CDR3. CDR3 protein: CASSLTTSGELFF.

The CDR3 region is CASSLTSGWNEQFF. The genes are TRBV7-8 and TRBJ2-1; without DNA, the TCRdb call of TRBD2 cannot be checked. CDR1 is SGHVS, CDR2 FQNEAQ, per germline. This CDR3 has 14 residues.

This rearrangement joins TRBV28 to TRBJ1-5; TCRdb's D call, TRBD1, is unchecked because there is no DNA. Per germline, CDR1 MDHEN and CDR2 SYDVKM. This CDR3 is 15 amino acids long. CDR3 residues: CASSRPLGGNQPQHF.

The chain carries TRBV14 and TRBJ1-5; TCRdb calls TRBD1, which cannot be checked without DNA. The CDR3 extends over 14 amino acids. Germline values: CDR1 SGHDN, CDR2 FVKESK. CDR3: CASSPTGGNQPQHF.

The chain combines TRBV20-1 with TRBJ2-1; checking the TCRdb D call of TRBD1 is not possible without DNA. CDR3 length equals 14 residues. Germline lookup yields CDR1 DFQATT and CDR2 SNEGSKA (reference sequence). The CDR3: CSAKGQIKMDEQFF.

The CDR3 reads CASSRPLLRETQYF. The chain employs TRBV7-9 and TRBJ2-5; TCRdb names TRBD2, which stays unverified in the absence of DNA. Germline CDR1 SEHNR, CDR2 FQNEAQ (reference sequence). The CDR3 is 14 amino acids.

The chain recombines TRBV15 with TRBJ1-2; without DNA, the TCRdb call of TRBD1 cannot be checked. This CDR3 is 17 amino acids long. Germline lookup yields CDR1 LNHNV and CDR2 YYDKDF (reference sequence). This CDR3 is CATRLGTDLPTNYGYTF. The full variable domain, with the rest looked up from reference TRBV15 and TRBJ1-2, is DAMVIQNPRYQVTQFGKPVTLSCSQTLNHNVMYWYQQKSSQAPKLLFHYYDKDFNNEADTPDNFQSRRPNTSFCFLDIRSPGLGDTAMYLCATRLGTDLPTNYGYTFGSGTRLTVV.

This CDR3 is CASSLRQGAPRTEAFF. V usage is TRBV27 and J usage is TRBJ1-1; with no DNA, the TCRdb D assignment of TRBD1 cannot be verified. Germline-derived CDR1 and CDR2 are MNHEY and SMNVEV (reference sequence). The CDR3 is made up of 16 amino acids.

The CDR3 protein is CASSLQAGAQETQYF. The chain links TRBV12-3 or TRBV12-4 to TRBJ2-5; lacking DNA, the TRBD1 call made by TCRdb goes unchecked. The CDR3 has 15 amino acids.

This chain uses TRBV6-1 with TRBJ1-4; TCRdb names TRBD1, which stays unverified in the absence of DNA. Germline V CDR1 and CDR2: MNHNS, SASEGT. The CDR3 extends over 15 amino acids. CDR3 sequence: CASIRDRRTNEKLFF.

The gene calls are TRBV5-5 and TRBJ2-5; no DNA is available, so the TRBD2 call from TCRdb remains unchecked. This CDR3 is built from 15 residues. CDR1 SGHKS and CDR2 YYEKEE come from the germline V gene (reference sequence). CDR3 sequence: CASSFTYGGAETQYF. The complete variable domain, with remaining parts taken from reference TRBV5-5 and TRBJ2-5, reads DAGVTQSPTHLIKTRGQQVTLRCSPISGHKSVSWYQQVLGQGPQFIFQYYEKEERGRGNFPDRFSARQFPNYSSELNVNALLLGDSALYLCASSFTYGGAETQYFGPGTRLLVL.